This passage covers 24 T cell receptor beta chains from one sample sequenced in a study of response to subunit inactivated influenza vaccine. A single record per CDR3 protein comes from TCRdb applying MiXCR to the RT-PCR reads. The data contain 400,000 to 650,000 distinct CDR3 sequences, approximately 6.9% of them singletons. The sequencing used PBMCs from blood, collected roughly 24 months after vaccination. All receptors come from a man aged 50 to 69 who received an inactivated influenza vaccine.

The chain joins TRBV20-1 to TRBJ2-3; possibly TRBD1 for D (7 bases). The CDR3 is 16 amino acids. V was cut by 5 bases and J by 2 bases, with 20 bases left in between. The germline gives CDR1 DFQATT, CDR2 SNEGSKA (reference sequence). In DNA form, the CDR3 reads TGCAGTGCTGGCGGGACAGCGATTTTAAACACAGATACGCAGTATTTT. Translated, it gives CSAGGTAILNTDTQYF.

This clonotype was seen a few times. The chain carries TRBV4-1 and TRBJ2-2, with D perhaps TRBD2 (7 bases). Germline V gene sequence: CDR1 MGHRA, CDR2 YSYEKL. Trimming took off 2 bases at V and 4 bases at J, with 17 bases between the two ends. The CDR3 runs 17 residues. CDR3 loop: CASSQTLRGAATGELFF. The CDR3, as DNA: TGCGCCAGCAGCCAAACCCTTCGGGGGGCCGCCACCGGGGAGCTGTTTTTT.

This clonotype has at least ten counts. This chain links TRBV5-1 with TRBJ2-5; weak D call: TRBD2 (6 bases). Trimming took off 1 base at V and 1 base at J, with 23 bases between the two ends. The germline V gene encodes CDR1 SGHRS and CDR2 YFSETQ. The CDR3 loop spans 19 amino acids. The CDR3 here is CASSLSPTRPLAVQETQYF. In DNA, the CDR3 is TGCGCCAGCAGCTTGTCTCCGACCAGGCCGTTAGCGGTCCAAGAGACCCAGTACTTC.

The table lists this clonotype with many counts. The rearrangement links TRBV5-8 to TRBJ1-5; tentative D call: TRBD1 (5 bases). The CDR3 has 16 residues. V lost 0 bases and J lost 4, with 14 bases in between. Germline CDR1 reads SGHTS; CDR2 reads YDEGEE. The DNA of the CDR3 is TGTGCCAGCAGCTTGGCCTGGGCAGGGAAGAATCAGCCCCAGCATTTT. Its translation is CASSLAWAGKNQPQHF.

The table lists this clonotype with many counts. This chain joins TRBV12-3 or TRBV12-4 and TRBJ1-2; no definite D call. V lost 4 bases and J 2 bases, leaving 8 bases between the germline ends. The CDR3 has 13 residues. For the CDR3, the DNA is TGTGCCAGCAGTTCCCCCCTAAACTATGGCTACACCTTC. Translating gives CASSSPLNYGYTF.

About this clonotype itself: The junction shows a germline mismatch at one end, possibly a read error. The chain uses TRBV20-1 and TRBJ2-7; 9 nucleotides align to TRBD1. CDR1 is DFQATT and CDR2 is SNEGSKA in the germline V gene (reference sequence). The CDR3 sequence is 12 residues long. CDR3 DNA sequence: TGCAGTGCTAGCCCCGGGGACAGGGTCTCCATGTTC. Its translation: CSASPGDRVSMF.

The chain employs TRBV7-9 and TRBJ1-1; D not certain. The V and J ends lost 0 bases and 0 bases respectively, with 8 bases between them. The CDR3 has 15 amino acids. Germline V gives CDR1 SEHNR, CDR2 FQNEAQ (reference sequence). The chain's CDR3 is CASSLAGHVNTEAFF. DNA of the CDR3: TGTGCCAGCAGCTTAGCGGGTCACGTGAACACTGAAGCTTTCTTT.

The chain is built from TRBV16 and TRBJ1-6; D is perhaps TRBD1 (5 bases). The V gene's germline CDR1 is KGHSY and CDR2 FQNENV. This CDR3 is built from 16 residues. V lost 4 bases and J lost 6, with 16 bases in between. CDR3 bases: TGTGCCAGCAGCCGGACATCACGAAAGGGTAATTCACCCCTCCACTTT. Translation: CASSRTSRKGNSPLHF.

The J gene is TRBJ2-7, the V gene TRBV28; possible D gene TRBD1, 6 bases. This CDR3 region has 14 residues. With 6 bases removed from V and 5 bases from J, the gap between germline ends came to 17 bases. Germline V gene sequence: CDR1 MDHEN, CDR2 SYDVKM. CDR3 region: CASREYGTINEQYF. The CDR3, as DNA: TGTGCCAGCAGGGAATACGGGACAATCAACGAGCAGTACTTC.

The genes are TRBV9 and TRBJ2-1, with 10 nucleotides matching TRBD2. The CDR3 consists of 17 residues. Unmatched junction bases numbered 6, after V lost 3 bases and J lost 0 bases. Germline CDR1 and CDR2: SGDLS and YYNGEE. The CDR3 sequence is CASSATSSGSSYNEQFF. Written as DNA, the CDR3 is TGTGCCAGCAGCGCTACCTCTAGCGGGAGCTCCTACAATGAGCAGTTCTTC.

This clonotype was counted ten times or more. The V gene is TRBV7-2, the J gene TRBJ2-5; 10 nucleotides match TRBD2. This CDR3 spans 17 amino acids. In germline, CDR1 is SGHTA, CDR2 FQGNSA. V was pared by 1 base and J by 4 bases, with 9 bases of the junction left unmatched. The CDR3 loop reads CASSLGFSGRERETQYF. The CDR3 nucleotides read TGTGCCAGCAGCTTAGGATTCAGCGGGAGGGAGAGAGAGACCCAGTACTTC. The entire variable domain, with the rest obtained from reference TRBV7-2 and TRBJ2-5, is as follows: GAGVSQSPSNKVTEKGKDVELRCDPISGHTALYWYRQSLGQGLEFLIYFQGNSAPDKSGLPSDRFSAERTGGSVSTLTIQRTQQEDSAVYLCASSLGFSGRERETQYFGPGTRLLVL.

The gene calls are TRBV12-3 or TRBV12-4 and TRBJ1-6, with D unresolved. Trimming left V 5 bases short and J 7 bases short, with 9 bases between. This CDR3 is 13 amino acids long. CDR3 DNA sequence: TGTGCCAGCAGTCACCCACACAATTCACCCCTCCACTTT. This translates into CASSHPHNSPLHF.

This clonotype was counted many times. V gene TRBV15 combines with J gene TRBJ2-4, with D unresolved. There are 17 residues in the CDR3. Germline V gene lookup returns CDR1 LNHNV and CDR2 YYDKDF (reference sequence). Trimming removed 0 bases from V and 2 bases from J, with 14 bases in between. The chain's CDR3 is CATSREAGRGTKNIQYF. The CDR3, as DNA: TGTGCCACCAGCAGAGAAGCAGGCCGAGGAACCAAAAACATTCAGTACTTC.

In its sample, this clonotype was seen many times. The V call is TRBV5-1, the J call TRBJ2-3, with D tentatively TRBD2 (5 bases). The CDR3 spans 15 residues. V lost 4 bases, J lost 1 base, and 13 bases lay in between. Germline-derived CDR1 and CDR2 are SGHRS and YFSETQ. The CDR3 loop reads CASSPGVVGTDTQYF. In nucleotides, the CDR3 is TGCGCCAGCAGCCCCGGGGTGGTGGGCACAGATACGCAGTATTTT.

In its sample, this clonotype was seen many times. This chain links TRBV6-5 with TRBJ2-1; 10 bases fit TRBD2. Germline assignment: CDR1 MNHEY and CDR2 SVGAGI. The CDR3 spans 16 residues. The J segment lost 9 bases and the V segment lost 5 bases, leaving 13 bases of the junction unmatched. CDR3 sequence reads: CASSTEVAGGGSEQFF. CDR3 nucleotides: TGTGCCAGCAGTACCGAAGTAGCGGGGGGAGGGAGTGAGCAGTTCTTC.

Many counts were recorded for this clonotype. The chain has TRBV6-1 and TRBJ2-7; 14 bases agree with TRBD2. Germline V CDR1 and CDR2: MNHNS, SASEGT. The CDR3 is 15 amino acids. V lost 6 bases and J lost 2; bases outside the gene matches: 3. Written as DNA, the CDR3 is TGTGCCAGCAGCCGACTAGCGGGGGGGCCCTACGAGCAGTACTTC. The encoded protein is CASSRLAGGPYEQYF.

The CDR3 region is CSANWPGTWKYNEQFF. CDR3 in DNA: TGCAGTGCTAACTGGCCCGGGACTTGGAAGTACAATGAGCAGTTCTTC. This chain connects TRBV20-1 to TRBJ2-1, with D maybe TRBD2 (6 bases). V was shortened by 4 bases and J by 4 bases, with 20 bases between the two germline ends. The CDR3 covers 16 residues. Germline V gives CDR1 DFQATT, CDR2 SNEGSKA (reference sequence).

The table lists this clonotype with many counts. The V gene is TRBV5-1, the J gene TRBJ2-7; 8 positions agree with TRBD1. The V gene end was trimmed by 4 bases and the J gene end by 2 bases; junction bases not matched to a gene: 8. CDR1 is SGHRS and CDR2 is YFSETQ in the germline V gene. The CDR3 runs to 15 residues. The CDR3 region has the DNA TGCGCCAGCAGCAGGGACAGGACCGCGACCTACGAGCAGTACTTC. The encoded protein is CASSRDRTATYEQYF.

There are many counts of this clonotype. This chain connects TRBV5-5 to TRBJ2-5; no firm D call. Germline CDR1 is SGHKS and CDR2 is YYEKEE (reference sequence). V lost 3 bases to trimming and J lost 7 bases, with 10 bases between them. The CDR3 spans 12 residues. The DNA of the CDR3 is TGTGCCAGCAGCTCTGAGGTTGGGACCCAGTACTTC. It translates to CASSSEVGTQYF. Full variable domain (outside the CDR3, taken from reference TRBV5-5 and TRBJ2-5): DAGVTQSPTHLIKTRGQQVTLRCSPISGHKSVSWYQQVLGQGPQFIFQYYEKEERGRGNFPDRFSARQFPNYSSELNVNALLLGDSALYLCASSSEVGTQYFGPGTRLLVL.

This clonotype was detected only a few times. This chain joins TRBV27 and TRBJ2-7; the match to TRBD2 covers 7 bases. This CDR3 comprises 13 residues. Germline CDR1 and CDR2: MNHEY and SMNVEV (reference sequence). Trimming took 0 bases from V and 6 from J; bases not matched to a gene: 2. CDR3 sequence: CASSLSSGVEQYF. Written as DNA, the CDR3 is TGTGCCAGCAGTTTATCCAGCGGGGTCGAGCAGTACTTC.

This sequence joins TRBV6-2 or TRBV6-3 and TRBJ2-3; D ambiguous. The V end was cut by 7 bases, the J end by 1 base, with 9 bases between. The CDR3 loop spans 13 amino acids. Germline V gene data show CDR1 as MNHEY and CDR2 as SVGEGT. As DNA, the CDR3 is TGTGCCAGCAACCCTAGACGCACAGATACGCAGTATTTT. Its protein is CASNPRRTDTQYF.

This clonotype was detected ten times or more. The V call is TRBV27, the J call TRBJ2-1; 8 bases line up with TRBD2. This CDR3 has 15 amino acids. V gave up 3 bases and J gave up 10 bases; unmatched junction bases: 11. The germline V gene has CDR1 MNHEY and CDR2 SMNVEV (reference sequence). CDR3 in amino acids: CASSFWLAGAGEQFF. CDR3 in DNA: TGTGCCAGCAGTTTTTGGCTAGCGGGCGCCGGGGAGCAGTTCTTC.

At least ten counts were recorded for this clonotype. The chain carries TRBV5-1 and TRBJ1-1; TRBD1 aligns across 8 bases. Losses at the gene ends were 3 bases for V and 9 bases for J; bases not matched to a gene: 4. CDR3 length: 12 amino acids. CDR1 and CDR2 from the germline V gene are SGHRS and YFSETQ. The CDR3 region has the DNA TGCGCCAGCAGCTACGGACAGGGCAAAGCTTTCTTT. This sequence encodes CASSYGQGKAFF.

In its sample, this clonotype was seen many times. The J gene is TRBJ2-7, the V gene TRBV4-1, with D possibly being TRBD1 (5 bases). The V end was cut by 3 bases, the J end by 1 base, with 10 bases between. Germline V gives CDR1 MGHRA, CDR2 YSYEKL. The CDR3 extends over 14 amino acids. CDR3 in DNA: TGCGCCAGCAGCCACCAGACAGATTCCTACGAGCAGTACTTC. Its protein is CASSHQTDSYEQYF.